This TCR beta chain was found in a study of blood T cell dynamics during melanoma immunotherapy. Germline V gives CDR1 SGHDT, CDR2 YYEEEE. The CDR3 covers 17 residues. The V and J ends lost 3 bases and 7 bases, in that order; junction bases with no gene match: 8. The sample's time point: week 3, after first cycle of checkpoint inhibitor. Samples come from before therapy and from week 3 after the first blockade cycle. Disease control meant complete response, partial response or stable disease at 12 weeks. Using immunoSEQ multiplex PCR, the repertoire was profiled, and TCRdb retains in-frame clones only, with some absent. This table holds roughly 310 clones, 55% to 70% found once.

This chain links TRBV5-6 with TRBJ2-1, with TRBD2 matching over 15 bases. The specimen comprised central memory CD8+ T cells from blood, sampled from a patient treated with checkpoint blockade. This receptor was taken from a human donor with melanoma. CDR3 residues: CASSWTSGRAGVNEQFF. CDR3 nucleotides: TGTGCCAGCAGCTGGACTAGCGGGAGGGCGGGGGTTAATGAGCAGTTCTTC. Supplemented by reference TRBV5-6 and TRBJ2-1, the full variable domain reads DAGVTQSPTHLIKTRGQQVTLRCSPKSGHDTVSWYQQALGQGPQFIFQYYEEEERQRGNFPDRFSGHQFPNYSSELNVNALLLGDSALYLCASSWTSGRAGVNEQFFGPGTRLTVL.